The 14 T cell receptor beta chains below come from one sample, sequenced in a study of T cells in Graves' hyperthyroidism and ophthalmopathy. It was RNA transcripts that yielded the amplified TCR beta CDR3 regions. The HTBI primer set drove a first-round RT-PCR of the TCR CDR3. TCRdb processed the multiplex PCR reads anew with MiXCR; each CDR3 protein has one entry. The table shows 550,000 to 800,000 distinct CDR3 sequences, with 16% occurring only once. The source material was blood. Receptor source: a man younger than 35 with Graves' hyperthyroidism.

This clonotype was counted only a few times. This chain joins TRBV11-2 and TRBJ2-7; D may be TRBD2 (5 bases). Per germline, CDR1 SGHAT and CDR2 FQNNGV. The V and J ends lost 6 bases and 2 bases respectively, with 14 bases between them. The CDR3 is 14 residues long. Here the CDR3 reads CASSLPLVTYEQYF. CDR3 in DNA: TGTGCCAGCAGTCTACCACTAGTGACCTACGAGCAGTACTTC.

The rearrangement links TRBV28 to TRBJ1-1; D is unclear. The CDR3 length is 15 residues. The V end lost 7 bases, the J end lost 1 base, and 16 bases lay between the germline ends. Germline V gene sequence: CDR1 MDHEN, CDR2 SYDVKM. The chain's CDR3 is CASTSLAQANTEAFF. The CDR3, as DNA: TGTGCCAGCACCTCTTTAGCCCAGGCGAACACTGAAGCTTTCTTT.

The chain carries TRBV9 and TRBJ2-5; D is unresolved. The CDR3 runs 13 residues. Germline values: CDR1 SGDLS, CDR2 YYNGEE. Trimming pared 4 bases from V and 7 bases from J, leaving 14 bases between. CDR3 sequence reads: CASSPQWSGTQYF. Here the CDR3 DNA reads TGTGCCAGCAGCCCCCAATGGTCTGGGACCCAGTACTTC.

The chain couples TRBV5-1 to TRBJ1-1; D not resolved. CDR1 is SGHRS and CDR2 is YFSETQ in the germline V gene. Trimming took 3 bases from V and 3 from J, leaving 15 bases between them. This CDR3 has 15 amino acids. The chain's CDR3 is CASSSGPNGDTEAFF. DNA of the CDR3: TGCGCCAGCAGCTCAGGACCCAATGGGGACACTGAAGCTTTCTTT.

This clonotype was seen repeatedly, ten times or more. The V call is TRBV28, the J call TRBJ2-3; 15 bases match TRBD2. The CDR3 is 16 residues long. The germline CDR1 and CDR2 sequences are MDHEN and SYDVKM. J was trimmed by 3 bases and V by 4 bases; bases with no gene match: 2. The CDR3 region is CASSSGTSGRTDTQYF. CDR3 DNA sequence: TGTGCCAGCAGTTCCGGGACTAGCGGGAGGACAGATACGCAGTATTTT.

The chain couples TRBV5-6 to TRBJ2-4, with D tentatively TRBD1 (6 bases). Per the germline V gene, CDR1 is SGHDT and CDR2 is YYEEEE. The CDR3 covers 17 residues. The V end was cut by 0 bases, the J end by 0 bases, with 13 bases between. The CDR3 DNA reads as TGTGCCAGCAGCTTGGAACAGGGATCCCTAGCCAAAAACATTCAGTACTTC. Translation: CASSLEQGSLAKNIQYF.

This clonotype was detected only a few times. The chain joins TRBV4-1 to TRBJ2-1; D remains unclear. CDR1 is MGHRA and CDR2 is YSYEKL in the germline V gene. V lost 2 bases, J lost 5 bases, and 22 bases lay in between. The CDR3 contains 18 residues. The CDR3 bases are TGCGCCAGCAGCCAACGTAGTTATCAAATTTATGAGAACAATGAGCAGTTCTTC. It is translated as CASSQRSYQIYENNEQFF.

The DNA of the CDR3 is TGTGCCAGCATCGGGCAAAGACAGGGCCACACCGGGGAGCTGTTTTTT. Encoded protein: CASIGQRQGHTGELFF. The genes are TRBV6-1 and TRBJ2-2, with TRBD1 matching 7 bases. This CDR3 has 16 amino acids. V lost 7 bases to trimming and J lost 3 bases; unmatched junction nucleotides: 11. Germline loops: CDR1 MNHNS, CDR2 SASEGT.

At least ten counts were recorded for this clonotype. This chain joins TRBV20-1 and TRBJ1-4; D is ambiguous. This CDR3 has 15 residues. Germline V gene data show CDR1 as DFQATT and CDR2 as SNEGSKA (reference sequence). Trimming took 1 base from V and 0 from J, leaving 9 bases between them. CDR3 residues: CSARGGSATNEKLFF. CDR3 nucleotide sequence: TGCAGTGCTAGAGGGGGTTCTGCAACTAATGAAAAACTGTTTTTT.

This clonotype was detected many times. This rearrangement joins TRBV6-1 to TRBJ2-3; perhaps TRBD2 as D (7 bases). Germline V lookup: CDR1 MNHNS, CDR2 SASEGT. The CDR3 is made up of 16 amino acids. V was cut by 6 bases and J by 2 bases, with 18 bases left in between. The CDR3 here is CASSNGGQLDTDTQYF. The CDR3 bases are TGTGCCAGCAGCAACGGGGGGCAGCTCGACACAGATACGCAGTATTTT.

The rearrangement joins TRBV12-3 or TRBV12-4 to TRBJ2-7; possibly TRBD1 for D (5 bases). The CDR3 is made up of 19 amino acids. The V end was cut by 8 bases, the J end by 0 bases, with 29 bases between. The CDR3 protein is CASSPQTGQVPFISYEQYF. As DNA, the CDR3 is TGTGCCAGCTCACCACAAACAGGCCAGGTCCCTTTCATCTCCTACGAGCAGTACTTC.

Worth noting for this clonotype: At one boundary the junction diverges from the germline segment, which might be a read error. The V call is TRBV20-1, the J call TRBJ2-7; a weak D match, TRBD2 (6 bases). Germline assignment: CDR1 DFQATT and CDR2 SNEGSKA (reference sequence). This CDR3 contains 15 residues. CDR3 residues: CSTRDEAGISYEQYF. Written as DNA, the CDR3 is TGCAGTACTAGAGATGAGGCGGGGATCTCCTACGAGCAGTACTTC.

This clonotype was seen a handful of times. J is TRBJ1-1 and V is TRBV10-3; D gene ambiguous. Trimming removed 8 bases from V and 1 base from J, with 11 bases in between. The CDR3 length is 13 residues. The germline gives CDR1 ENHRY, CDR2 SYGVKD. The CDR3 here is CAIGAGENTEAFF. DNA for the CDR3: TGTGCCATCGGCGCAGGCGAGAACACTGAAGCTTTCTTT.

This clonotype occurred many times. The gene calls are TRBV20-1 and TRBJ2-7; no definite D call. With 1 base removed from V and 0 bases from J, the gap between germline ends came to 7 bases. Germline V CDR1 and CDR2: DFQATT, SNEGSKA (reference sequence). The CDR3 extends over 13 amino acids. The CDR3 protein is CSARAKSSYEQYF. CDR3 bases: TGCAGTGCTAGAGCGAAAAGCTCCTACGAGCAGTACTTC.